This T cell receptor (beta chain) was retrieved from a study of vaccination and CD4 T cells after COVID-19. The wider study: From HCoV-229E, HCoV-OC43, HCoV-NL63 and SARS-CoV-2, overlapping spike peptides were used to stimulate the cells.

There are a few counts of this clonotype. What it binds is unknown. Trimming took 5 bases from V and 8 from J, leaving 10 bases between them. The CDR3 loop spans 13 amino acids. The germline CDR1 and CDR2 sequences are MNHNS and SASEGT. Oncomine TCR Beta short-read sequencing was applied to DNA from cultured CD4+ T cells. Each CDR3 protein is one row after TCRdb ran MiXCR on the PCR reads. Among some 18,000 distinct CDR3 sequences listed, roughly 60% were seen once. Treatment in this sample: roughly ten-day PBMC culture with coronavirus spike peptide pools or control peptides (ViraFEST assay). This receptor was identified in a human donor who had recovered from COVID-19. The rearrangement links TRBV6-1 to TRBJ1-6; D perhaps matches TRBD1 (5 bases). The sample in question was CD4+ T cells from blood, cultured in vitro, obtained before SARS-CoV-2 vaccination. The CDR3 DNA reads as TGTGCCAGCAGTCAGGGTATTGATTCACCCCTCCACTTT. As protein: CASSQGIDSPLHF.